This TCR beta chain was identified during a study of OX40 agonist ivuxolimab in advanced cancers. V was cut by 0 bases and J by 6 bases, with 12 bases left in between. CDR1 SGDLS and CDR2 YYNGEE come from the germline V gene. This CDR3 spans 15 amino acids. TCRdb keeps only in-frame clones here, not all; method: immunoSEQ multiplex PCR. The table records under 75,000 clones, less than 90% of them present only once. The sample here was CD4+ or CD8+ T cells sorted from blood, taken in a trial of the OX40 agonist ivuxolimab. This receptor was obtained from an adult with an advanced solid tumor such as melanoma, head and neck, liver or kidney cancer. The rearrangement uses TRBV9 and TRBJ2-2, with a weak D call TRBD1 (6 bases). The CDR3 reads CASSVGGRLAGELFF. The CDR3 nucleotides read TGTGCCAGCAGCGTAGGGGGGCGACTGGCCGGGGAGCTGTTTTTT.